Each of the 20 T cell receptor beta chains below was sequenced from the same sample in a study of regulatory T cells in long-lasting Graves disease. The authors built TCR beta libraries using iRepertoire HTBI primers and Arm-PCR of CDR3 regions. A single record per CDR3 protein comes from TCRdb applying MiXCR to the multiplex PCR reads. The table includes 250,000 or so distinct CDR3 sequences, 15% to 20% detected once. Time point described: newly diagnosed GD, antithyroid drugs for less than 3 months. PBMCs provided the RNA from which the TCR library was made. These records were also assigned to another study, of T cells in Graves' hyperthyroidism and ophthalmopathy.

This sample comprised peripheral blood mononuclear cells (PBMCs), obtained at new diagnosis, from a patient treated with antithyroid drugs. These receptors all stem from a woman aged 30 to 39 with Graves disease.

This clonotype was counted at least ten times. The chain carries TRBV20-1 and TRBJ2-1; 11 bases line up with TRBD2. The CDR3 is made up of 15 amino acids. V lost 3 bases and J lost 5; bases outside the gene matches: 6. In germline, CDR1 is DFQATT, CDR2 SNEGSKA (reference sequence). Here the CDR3 reads CSASIAGGPDNEQFF. The DNA for the CDR3 is TGCAGTGCTAGTATAGCGGGGGGGCCTGACAATGAGCAGTTCTTC.

This clonotype was counted between two and nine times. This likely reflects a read error, since a far larger clone is one base away. The genes are TRBV6-2 or TRBV6-3 and TRBJ1-5, with 7 bases identical to TRBD1. The junction had 13 bases not matched to a gene; V was cut back by 5 bases and J by 6 bases. The CDR3 loop spans 16 amino acids. Germline CDR1 is MNHEY and CDR2 is SVGEGT. The CDR3, as DNA: TGTGCCAGCAGTGATAATCACAGGGGCGGCAGTCAGCCCCAGCATTTT. Translated, it gives CASSDNHRGGSQPQHF.

The table lists this clonotype with many counts. V usage is TRBV2 and J usage is TRBJ2-4; no firm D call. Trimming removed 4 bases at V and 3 bases at J, with 7 bases between. The CDR3 length is 13 residues. Germline CDR1 is SNHLY and CDR2 is FYNNEI. The CDR3 region has the DNA TGTGCCAGCAGTGGTGCAGGCAAAAACATTCAGTACTTC. This encodes CASSGAGKNIQYF.

This rearrangement joins TRBV6-1 to TRBJ2-6, with D perhaps assigned TRBD1 or TRBD2 (5 bases each). The CDR3 loop spans 18 amino acids. V lost 3 bases to trimming and J lost 0 bases, with 15 bases between them. Germline V lookup: CDR1 MNHNS, CDR2 SASEGT. The chain's CDR3 is CASSDPGGTPSGANVLTF. CDR3 sequence (DNA): TGTGCCAGCAGTGACCCTGGGGGAACCCCCTCTGGGGCCAACGTCCTGACTTTC.

The gene calls are TRBV6-5 and TRBJ1-4; no definite D call. The germline gives CDR1 MNHEY, CDR2 SVGAGI. The V end lost 4 bases, the J end lost 7 bases, and 13 bases lay between the germline ends. This CDR3 comprises 14 residues. CDR3 coding DNA: TGTGCCAGCAGTTTGAGATCCGTGAGTGAAAAACTGTTTTTT. Protein product: CASSLRSVSEKLFF.

This clonotype was observed many times. J is TRBJ1-2 and V is TRBV11-2, with D unresolved. In germline, CDR1 is SGHAT, CDR2 FQNNGV. V was cut by 5 bases and J by 2 bases, with 9 bases left in between. The CDR3 spans 13 residues. The CDR3 nucleotides are TGTGCCAGCAGCCTCCCGGGGAACTATGGCTACACCTTC. The encoded protein is CASSLPGNYGYTF.

The chain combines TRBV10-1 with TRBJ2-1, with TRBD2 matching 7 bases. Looked up from germline, CDR1 is WNHNN and CDR2 is SYGVQD (reference sequence). The CDR3 runs 13 residues. Losses at the gene ends were 3 bases for V and 6 bases for J; bases not matched to a gene: 2. The CDR3 is CASSDSGGNEQFF. CDR3 nucleotides: TGCGCCAGCAGTGACTCGGGGGGCAATGAGCAGTTCTTC.

The V call is TRBV7-9, the J call TRBJ1-2; 9 bases fit TRBD1. Germline assignment: CDR1 SEHNR and CDR2 FQNEAQ (reference sequence). The V segment lost 3 bases and the J segment 3 bases; nucleotides outside the gene matches: 8. This CDR3 comprises 16 residues. The CDR3 DNA reads TGTGCCAGCAGCTTGGGATACAGGGGGCGCGACTATGGCTACACCTTC. Translation gives CASSLGYRGRDYGYTF.

In this sample, this clonotype turned up a few times. The chain uses TRBV4-1 and TRBJ1-1, with no clear D. The V gene lost 2 bases and the J gene lost 6 bases, with 16 bases spanning the gap. There are 15 residues in the CDR3. CDR1 is MGHRA, CDR2 YSYEKL, per germline. The CDR3 loop reads CASSQSGIGMAEAFF. The CDR3 coding sequence is TGCGCCAGCAGCCAAAGTGGGATCGGGATGGCTGAAGCTTTCTTT.

The table lists this clonotype with a few counts. The CDR3, as DNA: TGTGCCAGCAGCTACGCACAGGGGCCAACTAATGAAAAACTGTTTTTT. Encoded protein: CASSYAQGPTNEKLFF. The chain links TRBV5-6 to TRBJ1-4; 7 nucleotides align to TRBD1. J lost 0 bases, V lost 3 bases, and 5 bases had no gene match. CDR1 and CDR2 (germline): SGHDT, YYEEEE. The CDR3 totals 16 residues.

This clonotype was observed at least ten times. The V gene is TRBV20-1, the J gene TRBJ2-2, with 7 nucleotides matching TRBD1. The germline V gene encodes CDR1 DFQATT and CDR2 SNEGSKA (reference sequence). The CDR3 is 16 amino acids. The V segment lost 3 bases and the J segment 3 bases; nucleotides outside the gene matches: 10. CDR3 residues: CSASRDSPSDTGELFF. Written as DNA, the CDR3 is TGCAGTGCTAGTAGGGACAGTCCGTCCGACACCGGGGAGCTGTTTTTT.

The chain employs TRBV27 and TRBJ2-3, with TRBD2 identical over 13 bases. The V and J ends lost 4 bases and 7 bases, in that order; junction bases with no gene match: 11. Germline CDR1 is MNHEY and CDR2 is SMNVEV (reference sequence). The CDR3 extends over 17 amino acids. CDR3 nucleotides: TGTGCCAGCAGTTCCGGGACTAGCGGGGAACAAACAAATACGCAGTATTTT. This encodes CASSSGTSGEQTNTQYF.

This clonotype was observed at least ten times. CDR3 protein: CASSGDPNQPQHF. The CDR3, as DNA: TGTGCCAGCAGCGGCGACCCTAATCAGCCCCAGCATTTT. V usage is TRBV9 and J usage is TRBJ1-5; unclear D gene. V dropped 3 bases and J dropped 4 bases, with 8 bases sitting between them. From germline, CDR1 is SGDLS and CDR2 YYNGEE. The CDR3 is made up of 13 amino acids.

This clonotype has a count of ten or more. The V and J genes are TRBV18 and TRBJ1-3; a possible D gene is TRBD1 (5 bases). CDR1 KGHSH and CDR2 LQKENI come from the germline V gene. The CDR3 spans 16 residues. Trimming pared 2 bases from V and 0 bases from J, leaving 11 bases between. CDR3 loop: CASSPLGTSSGNTIYF. In nucleotides, the CDR3 is TGTGCCAGCTCACCATTAGGGACGAGCTCTGGAAACACCATATATTTT.

This clonotype has more than one count but fewer than ten. A far more abundant clone sits one base away, making this likely a read error. The rearrangement links TRBV11-3 to TRBJ2-2; TRBD1 or TRBD2 may be the D gene (5 bases each). Germline CDR1 and CDR2: SGHNT and YENEEA. The CDR3 loop spans 15 amino acids. CDR3: CASSLEPGTTGEPFF. CDR3 DNA sequence: TGTGCCAGCAGCTTAGAACCAGGGACCACCGGGGAGCCGTTTTTT.

This clonotype has at least ten counts. V gene TRBV2 combines with J gene TRBJ2-2; possibly TRBD1 or TRBD2 for D (5 bases each). This CDR3 has 17 amino acids. Germline assignment: CDR1 SNHLY and CDR2 FYNNEI. V shed 5 bases and J shed 0 bases, with 16 bases lying between them. The CDR3 reads CASSSRVGTANTGELFF. In DNA form, the CDR3 reads TGTGCCAGCAGTTCCCGTGTGGGGACGGCGAACACCGGGGAGCTGTTTTTT.

This clonotype was observed at least ten times. V is TRBV7-2 and J is TRBJ2-7; unclear D gene. Germline V gene sequence: CDR1 SGHTA, CDR2 FQGNSA. This CDR3 has 18 amino acids. V dropped 3 bases and J dropped 0 bases, with 21 bases sitting between them. The CDR3 region is CASSFGPGGRIISYEQYF. CDR3 DNA sequence: TGTGCCAGCAGCTTTGGGCCTGGTGGCAGGATCATCTCCTACGAGCAGTACTTC.

The J gene is TRBJ2-2, the V gene TRBV6-1; the match to TRBD1 covers 8 bases. The CDR3 has 14 residues. Trimming removed 8 bases from V and 1 base from J; junction bases left unmatched: 3. Germline assignment: CDR1 MNHNS and CDR2 SASEGT. The CDR3 protein is CASLGQENTGELFF. DNA of the CDR3: TGTGCCAGCCTGGGACAGGAGAACACCGGGGAGCTGTTTTTT.

This clonotype has ten or more counts. The rearrangement links TRBV10-3 to TRBJ2-1, with 9 bases aligning to TRBD2. This CDR3 spans 17 amino acids. CDR1 is ENHRY and CDR2 is SYGVKD in the germline V gene. The junction had 16 bases not matched to a gene; V was cut back by 6 bases and J by 7 bases. CDR3 nucleotide sequence: TGTGCCATCAGGGAGGACTGGCGGGGGGGCCTTTCGAATGAGCAGTTCTTC. Translation: CAIREDWRGGLSNEQFF.

This rearrangement joins TRBV12-3 or TRBV12-4 to TRBJ2-5; 12 bases match TRBD2. With V trimmed by 5 bases and J by 5 bases, 6 bases remained unmatched. CDR3 length equals 15 residues. CDR3 coding DNA: TGTGCCAGCAGTCTATCCGGGACTAGCGGGGAGACCCAGTACTTC. Its translation is CASSLSGTSGETQYF.